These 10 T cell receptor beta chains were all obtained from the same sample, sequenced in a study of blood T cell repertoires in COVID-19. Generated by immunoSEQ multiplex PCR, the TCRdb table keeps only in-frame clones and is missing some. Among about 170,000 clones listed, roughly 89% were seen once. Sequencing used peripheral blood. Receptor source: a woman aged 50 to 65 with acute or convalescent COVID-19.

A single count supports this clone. CDR3 sequence (DNA): TGCGCCAGCAGCGGCGGGGCCCTCCGGAATTCACCCCTCCACTTT. Translated: CASSGGALRNSPLHF. The genes are TRBV4-3 and TRBJ1-6; possible D gene TRBD1, 5 bases. V was shortened by 5 bases and J by 7 bases, with 15 bases between the two germline ends. CDR3 length: 15 amino acids. The germline V gene encodes CDR1 LGHNA and CDR2 YSLEER.

The CDR3 nucleotides read TGCGCCAGCAGCTCCATAGCGGGGGACAATGAGCAGTTCTTC. Encoded protein: CASSSIAGDNEQFF. The genes are TRBV5-1 and TRBJ2-1, with 9 nucleotides matching TRBD2. Germline lookup yields CDR1 SGHRS and CDR2 YFSETQ. Germline trimming cut 3 bases from V and 5 bases from J; bases unmatched to any gene: 3. CDR3 length: 14 residues.

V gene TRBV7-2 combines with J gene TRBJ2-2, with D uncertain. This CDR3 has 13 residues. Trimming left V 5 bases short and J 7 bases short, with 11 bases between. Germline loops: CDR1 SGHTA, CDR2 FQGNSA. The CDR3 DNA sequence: TGTGCCAGCAGCCCGATACGTAGCGGGGAGCTGTTTTTT. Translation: CASSPIRSGELFF. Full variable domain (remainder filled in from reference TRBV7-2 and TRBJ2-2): GAGVSQSPSNKVTEKGKDVELRCDPISGHTALYWYRQSLGQGLEFLIYFQGNSAPDKSGLPSDRFSAERTGGSVSTLTIQRTQQEDSAVYLCASSPIRSGELFFGEGSRLTVL.

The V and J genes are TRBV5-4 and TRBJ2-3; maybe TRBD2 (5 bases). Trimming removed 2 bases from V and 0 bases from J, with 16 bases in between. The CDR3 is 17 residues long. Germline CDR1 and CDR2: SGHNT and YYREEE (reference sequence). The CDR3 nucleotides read TGTGCCAGCAGCTTTAAATTCGGGGAATCTAGCACAGATACGCAGTATTTT. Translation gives CASSFKFGESSTDTQYF.

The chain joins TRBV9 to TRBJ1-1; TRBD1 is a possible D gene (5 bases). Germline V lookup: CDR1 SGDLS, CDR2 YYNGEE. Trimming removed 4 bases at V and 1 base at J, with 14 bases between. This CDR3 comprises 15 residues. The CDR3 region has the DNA TGTGCCAGCAGCCCCTCCGGGACTCCGAACACTGAAGCTTTCTTT. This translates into CASSPSGTPNTEAFF.

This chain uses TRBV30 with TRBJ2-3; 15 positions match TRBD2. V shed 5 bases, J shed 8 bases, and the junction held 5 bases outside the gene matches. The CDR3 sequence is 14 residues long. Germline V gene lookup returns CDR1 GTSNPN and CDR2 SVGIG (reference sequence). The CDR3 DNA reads TGTGCCTGGGGGACTAGCGGGAGGAGAAGTACGCAGTATTTT. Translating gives CAWGTSGRRSTQYF.

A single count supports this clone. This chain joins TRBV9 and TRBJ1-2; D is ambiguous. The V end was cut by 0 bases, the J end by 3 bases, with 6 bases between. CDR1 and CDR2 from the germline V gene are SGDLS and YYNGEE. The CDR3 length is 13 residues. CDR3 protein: CASSVGSDYGYTF. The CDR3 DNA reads TGTGCCAGCAGCGTAGGGTCAGACTATGGCTACACCTTC.

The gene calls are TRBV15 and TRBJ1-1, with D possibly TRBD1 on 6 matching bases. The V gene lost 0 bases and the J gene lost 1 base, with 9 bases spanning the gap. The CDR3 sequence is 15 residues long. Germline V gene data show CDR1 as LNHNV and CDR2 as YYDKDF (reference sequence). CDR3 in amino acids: CATSREQGKNTEAFF. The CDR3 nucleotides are TGTGCCACCAGCAGAGAGCAGGGGAAGAACACTGAAGCTTTCTTT.

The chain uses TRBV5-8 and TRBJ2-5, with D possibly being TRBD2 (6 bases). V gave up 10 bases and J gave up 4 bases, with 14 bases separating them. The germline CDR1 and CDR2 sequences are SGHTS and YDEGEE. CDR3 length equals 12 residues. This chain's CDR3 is CAGAEGGETQYF. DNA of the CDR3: TGTGCCGGAGCGGAGGGCGGAGAGACCCAGTACTTC.

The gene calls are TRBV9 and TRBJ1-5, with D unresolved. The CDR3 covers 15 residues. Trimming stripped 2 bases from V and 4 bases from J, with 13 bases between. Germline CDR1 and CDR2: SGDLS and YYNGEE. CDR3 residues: CASSVGQDGNQPQHF. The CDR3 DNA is TGTGCCAGCAGCGTCGGTCAGGATGGAAATCAGCCCCAGCATTTT.